The clone carrying this T cell receptor (beta chain) showed up just a few times. Its antigen is not identified. The data were taken from a study of response to subunit inactivated influenza vaccine. Study-wide results and caveats: Researchers suggested that each seasonal influenza vaccination recruits few new T cells.

TCRdb re-analysed the RT-PCR reads in MiXCR, keeping a single row per CDR3 protein. The repertoire holds hundreds of thousands of distinct CDR3 sequences, with approximately 12% as singletons. Looked up from germline, CDR1 is LNHDA and CDR2 is SQIVND (reference sequence). Losses at the gene ends were 3 bases for V and 5 bases for J; bases not matched to a gene: 4. CDR3 length equals 14 residues. The source is a man aged 50 or older who received an inactivated influenza vaccine. Sample: PBMCs from blood, taken on the day of vaccination. The gene calls are TRBV19 and TRBJ2-5; 9 bases align to TRBD2. DNA for the CDR3: TGTGCCAGTAGTATTAGCGGGAGCAGGGAGACCCAGTACTTC. Translating gives CASSISGSRETQYF.